Each of the 8 T cell receptor beta chains below was sequenced from the same sample in a study of T cells in Graves' hyperthyroidism and ophthalmopathy (dated by TCRdb to about 2019). The library came from multiplex PCR. The sequencing machine was an Illumina HiSeq 2000. Amplification of TCR beta CDR3 regions was carried out from RNA transcripts. A first-round RT-PCR of the TCR CDR3 used the HTBI primer set with the Qiagen OneStep RT-PCR kit. Clones were called with MiXCR by TCRdb after fastp trimmed the public reads at Q25, and only in-frame beta chains were retained. Records with the same CDR3 protein are collapsed into one entry carrying the most frequent genes and DNA. The table for this sample lists under 400,000 distinct CDR3 sequences; 20% to 25% of them were counted only once. The ten top clones hold under 55% of the sample. The sequencing input was blood. All receptors come from a woman in her 50s with Graves' hyperthyroidism.

This clonotype was counted at least ten times. The CDR3 is CAISPSPNWAPGELFF. The CDR3 DNA reads TGTGCCATCAGTCCCTCCCCCAATTGGGCTCCCGGGGAGCTGTTTTTT. The chain combines TRBV10-3 with TRBJ2-2; D unresolved. The germline V gene has CDR1 ENHRY and CDR2 SYGVKD. The CDR3 is 16 amino acids. With 5 bases removed from V and 6 bases from J, the gap between germline ends came to 19 bases.

This clonotype was found many times. This rearrangement joins TRBV2 to TRBJ2-3, with 8 bases identical to TRBD2. Per the germline V gene, CDR1 is SNHLY and CDR2 is FYNNEI. Trimming at V came to 3 bases and at J to 2 bases, leaving 4 bases not matched to a gene. This CDR3 spans 15 amino acids. CDR3 nucleotide sequence: TGTGCCAGCAGTGACGGCGGGGGGCCCACAGATACGCAGTATTTT. Translation gives CASSDGGGPTDTQYF.

V usage is TRBV12-5 and J usage is TRBJ2-1; D remains unclear. Trimming removed 7 bases from V and 7 bases from J, with 8 bases in between. Germline V lookup: CDR1 LGHNT, CDR2 FRNRAP. This CDR3 comprises 11 residues. The CDR3 loop is CASASWNEQFF. CDR3 coding DNA: TGTGCTAGTGCCTCCTGGAATGAGCAGTTCTTC.

The chain recombines TRBV3-1 with TRBJ2-6; D not certain. With 6 bases removed from V and 0 bases from J, the gap between germline ends came to 9 bases. CDR3 length: 15 amino acids. Germline V gene data show CDR1 as LGHDT and CDR2 as YNNKEL (reference sequence). The chain's CDR3 is CASSTRDSGANVLTF. The CDR3 bases are TGTGCCAGCAGTACCCGCGACTCTGGGGCCAACGTCCTGACTTTC.

This clonotype was observed a few times. The chain recombines TRBV12-3 or TRBV12-4 with TRBJ1-3, with 8 bases that match TRBD1. V gave up 5 bases and J gave up 0 bases; unmatched junction bases: 6. This CDR3 spans 16 amino acids. This CDR3 is CASSPRTGISGNTIYF. The CDR3 DNA follows: TGTGCCAGCAGTCCTCGGACAGGGATCTCTGGAAACACCATATATTTT.

This clonotype appeared many times. V usage is TRBV6-1 and J usage is TRBJ1-1; perhaps TRBD1 as D (5 bases). V dropped 6 bases and J dropped 1 base, with 12 bases sitting between them. Looked up from germline, CDR1 is MNHNS and CDR2 is SASEGT. The CDR3 loop spans 14 amino acids. CDR3 DNA: TGTGCCAGCAGGAGTCACCAGGGGAACACTGAAGCTTTCTTT. Residues: CASRSHQGNTEAFF.

Many counts were recorded for this clonotype. V is TRBV10-3 and J is TRBJ1-1; TRBD1 agrees at 9 bases. The CDR3 has 15 amino acids. Germline values: CDR1 ENHRY, CDR2 SYGVKD. Unmatched junction bases numbered 5, after V lost 5 bases and J lost 1 base. In nucleotides, the CDR3 is TGTGCCATCAGTACTCCGGGACAGGGGAACACTGAAGCTTTCTTT. The encoded protein is CAISTPGQGNTEAFF.

The table lists this clonotype with many counts. J is TRBJ2-5 and V is TRBV20-1; 9 bases line up with TRBD1. The germline V gene has CDR1 DFQATT and CDR2 SNEGSKA (reference sequence). The junction had 7 bases not matched to a gene; V was cut back by 0 bases and J by 5 bases. The CDR3 consists of 15 residues. As DNA, the CDR3 is TGCAGTGCTAGAGATCCTAAGGGACAGGGCGAGACCCAGTACTTC. Amino acid sequence: CSARDPKGQGETQYF.